This record covers a single TCR beta chain. Its antigen is unknown. In preparing each TCR library, 3,000 to 4,000 ng of total RNA was used. TCRalpha and TCRbeta cDNA went through two nested PCRs of approximately 17 and 9 cycles. TCRdb reanalyzed the 5' RACE reads and collapses them to one entry per CDR3 protein, without DNA. The sample table includes some 100,000 distinct CDR3 sequences. The entry originates in a study of monozygotic twins with inflammatory bowel disease. Per the germline V gene, CDR1 is SQVTM and CDR2 is ANQGSEA. This CDR3 has 14 amino acids. Whole-study findings and limits: Neither one strong signal nor one clonotype associated with IBD was supported. Discordant twins had repertoire similarity that did not differ from that of concordant twins, possibly from limited power.

V usage is TRBV29-1 and J usage is TRBJ1-5. This sequence originates from a human donor with ulcerative colitis or Crohn's disease, or a healthy co-twin of an affected twin (not recorded which). Sequenced material: blood. CDR3 amino acids: CSVEEGGGNQPQHF.